This is a list of T cell receptor beta chains from one sample in a study of lung T cells in sarcoidosis with Löfgren's syndrome. TCRdb passed the reads through MiXCR, listing each CDR3 protein once. The table has about 2,500 distinct CDR3 sequences, around 30% seen once. The sample comprised CD4+ T cells from PBMCs. The receptors shown here come from a human donor with sarcoidosis (Löfgren's syndrome or another form), or a control subject (not recorded which). The CDR3 runs from the conserved cysteine through the conserved F or W. Each record gives: clone size, D gene, V gene, J gene, CDR3 protein, CDR3 DNA. D genes are given only for firm matches. A row's size may be missing; if present it is once, few, many or a size class.

size: medium-sized
D: -
V: TRBV28
J: TRBJ2-1
CDR3: CASQTGLAPYEQFF
DNA: TGTGCCAGTCAAACTGGGCTAGCCCCCTATGAGCAGTTCTTC

size: once
D: -
V: TRBV4-1
J: TRBJ1-4
CDR3: CASSQSGGTRREKLFF
DNA: TGCGCCAGCAGCCAATCGGGGGGCACTCGACGGGAAAAACTGTTCTTT

size: medium-sized
D: -
V: TRBV5-4
J: TRBJ1-5
CDR3: CASSLEGGQPQHF
DNA: TGTGCCAGCAGCTTGGAGGGGGGGCAGCCCCAGCATTTT

size: many
D: -
V: TRBV19
J: TRBJ2-1
CDR3: CASSMQGSVGGEQFF
DNA: TGTGCCAGTAGTATGCAGGGATCCGTCGGGGGAGAGCAGTTCTTC

size: medium-sized
D: -
V: TRBV2
J: TRBJ2-3
CDR3: CAGGLRESSDTQYF
DNA: TGTGCCGGGGGTCTCCGGGAGAGCTCAGATACGCAGTATTTT

size: medium-sized
D: TRBD2
V: TRBV20-1
J: TRBJ2-1
CDR3: CSVIPGLAGVNEQFF
DNA: TGCAGTGTCATACCGGGACTAGCGGGAGTAAATGAGCAGTTCTTC

size: many
D: -
V: TRBV2
J: TRBJ2-3
CDR3: CASSLDGGYTRYF
DNA: TGTGCCAGCAGCCTGGACGGCGGCTATACGCGGTATTTT

size: many
D: -
V: TRBV29-1
J: TRBJ1-1
CDR3: CSVEGSGLSEAFF
DNA: TGCAGCGTTGAAGGGTCAGGACTCTCGGAAGCTTTCTTT

size: medium-sized
D: -
V: TRBV20-1
J: TRBJ2-1
CDR3: CSARDRNPFSYNEQFF
DNA: TGCAGTGCTAGAGATCGTAACCCGTTCTCCTACAATGAGCAGTTCTTC

size: large
D: TRBD2
V: TRBV20-1
J: TRBJ2-3
CDR3: CSARDQRLATDTQYF
DNA: TGCAGTGCTAGAGATCAGCGACTAGCCACAGATACGCAGTATTTT

size: medium-sized
D: TRBD1
V: TRBV20-1
J: TRBJ2-7
CDR3: CSASDNRDRFYEQYF
DNA: TGCAGTGCTAGTGACAATAGGGACAGATTCTACGAGCAGTACTTC

size: once
D: TRBD1
V: TRBV20-1
J: TRBJ1-1
CDR3: CSARGPTRDRGLGTEASF
DNA: TGCAGTGCTAGAGGGCCCACTCGGGACAGGGGGCTGGGCACTGAAGCTTCCTTT

size: many
D: -
V: TRBV9
J: TRBJ1-3
CDR3: CASSPGGRMLSGNTIYF
DNA: TGTGCCAGCAGCCCGGGAGGACGGATGCTCTCTGGAAACACCATATATTTT

size: -
D: -
V: TRBV4-1
J: TRBJ1-5
CDR3: CASSQEAFRDGNQPQHF
DNA: TGCGCCAGCAGCCAGGAGGCCTTCCGGGACGGCAATCAGCCCCAGCATTTT

size: large
D: TRBD2
V: TRBV20-1
J: TRBJ2-2
CDR3: CSAQSPSGRATGELFF
DNA: TGCAGTGCCCAGAGCCCCTCAGGGAGGGCGACCGGGGAGCTGTTTTTT

size: medium-sized
D: -
V: TRBV28
J: TRBJ1-1
CDR3: CASSRPAGMNTEAFF
DNA: TGTGCCAGCAGTCGGCCGGCAGGGATGAACACTGAAGCTTTCTTT

size: -
D: -
V: TRBV28
J: TRBJ2-1
CDR3: CASSDRPSYNEQLF
DNA: TGTGCCAGCAGCGATAGGCCCTCCTACAATGAGCAGTTATTC

size: -
D: TRBD1
V: TRBV6-1
J: TRBJ2-3
CDR3: CASSQGQGADTQYF
DNA: TGTGCCAGCAGCCAGGGACAGGGGGCAGATACGCAGTATTTT

size: many
D: -
V: TRBV5-6
J: TRBJ1-1
CDR3: CASSLGGTPEEAFF
DNA: TGTGCCAGCAGCTTGGGAGGGACTCCGGAAGAAGCTTTCTTT

size: medium-sized
D: -
V: TRBV4-1
J: TRBJ1-1
CDR3: CASSRGTSGTEAFF
DNA: TGCGCCAGCAGCCGCGGAACTTCGGGCACTGAAGCTTTCTTT

size: medium-sized
D: -
V: TRBV20-1
J: TRBJ1-5
CDR3: CSARRTTGNQPQHF
DNA: TGCAGTGCTAGGAGAACTACAGGCAATCAGCCCCAGCATTTT

size: once
D: -
V: TRBV4-1
J: TRBJ2-7
CDR3: CASSQDPTFAAYEQHF
DNA: TGTGCCAGCAGCCAAGATCCGACCTTTGCTGCCTACGAGCAGCACTTC

size: large
D: -
V: TRBV6-1
J: TRBJ1-1
CDR3: CASRSGTTNTEAFF
DNA: TGTGCCAGCAGGTCCGGGACAACGAACACTGAAGCTTTCTTT

size: many
D: TRBD1
V: TRBV2
J: TRBJ2-2
CDR3: CASGRTGNTGELFF
DNA: TGTGCCAGCGGCCGGACAGGGAACACCGGGGAGCTGTTTTTT

size: medium-sized
D: TRBD1
V: TRBV5-4
J: TRBJ2-5
CDR3: CASRLGQQETQYF
DNA: TGTGCCAGCAGATTGGGACAGCAAGAGACCCAGTACTTC

size: medium-sized
D: -
V: TRBV18
J: TRBJ1-1
CDR3: CASSPWGDTEAFF
DNA: TGTGCCAGCTCACCATGGGGAGACACTGAAGCTTTCTTT

size: medium-sized
D: TRBD1
V: TRBV18
J: TRBJ1-1
CDR3: CASSPPKGGNTEAFF
DNA: TGTGCCAGCTCACCACCGAAAGGGGGCAACACTGAAGCTTTCTTT

size: many
D: TRBD1
V: TRBV29-1
J: TRBJ2-7
CDR3: CSVGRQGDEQYF
DNA: TGCAGCGTTGGCCGACAGGGCGACGAGCAGTACTTC

size: -
D: TRBD2
V: TRBV27
J: TRBJ2-3
CDR3: CAGSFRLAGDTQCF
DNA: TGTGCCGGCAGTTTCCGGCTAGCGGGAGATACGCAGTGTTTT

size: medium-sized
D: -
V: TRBV29-1
J: TRBJ2-1
CDR3: CSVGYGEQFF
DNA: TGCAGCGTGGGTTATGGAGAGCAGTTCTTC

size: medium-sized
D: -
V: TRBV10-2
J: TRBJ2-7
CDR3: CASSEGRTYEQYF
DNA: TGCGCCAGCAGTGAAGGACGGACCTACGAGCAGTACTTC

size: few
D: -
V: TRBV30
J: TRBJ1-5
CDR3: CAWSAQLGQPQHF
DNA: TGTGCCTGGAGTGCCCAATTGGGTCAGCCCCAGCATTTT

size: medium-sized
D: TRBD2
V: TRBV10-3
J: TRBJ2-1
CDR3: CAISPTLWEVAGGLRDEQFF
DNA: TGTGCCATCAGCCCCACCCTCTGGGAGGTAGCGGGAGGCCTCAGGGATGAGCAGTTCTTC

size: medium-sized
D: -
V: TRBV19
J: TRBJ1-5
CDR3: CASKEGYSNQPQHF
DNA: TGTGCCAGCAAAGAGGGTTATAGCAATCAGCCCCAGCATTTT

size: medium-sized
D: TRBD1
V: TRBV28
J: TRBJ1-2
CDR3: CASSLRTGGITNYGYTF
DNA: TGTGCCAGCAGCCTAAGGACAGGGGGAATTACTAACTATGGCTACACCTTC

size: -
D: -
V: TRBV2
J: TRBJ1-1
CDR3: CANSVSVNTGAFF
DNA: TGTGCCAACAGTGTCAGCGTGAACACTGGAGCTTTCTTT

size: -
D: TRBD1
V: TRBV24-1
J: TRBJ2-3
CDR3: CATSDPGDRGADTQYF
DNA: TGTGCCACCAGTGATCCAGGGGACAGGGGAGCGGATACGCAGTATTTT

size: medium-sized
D: -
V: TRBV2
J: TRBJ1-1
CDR3: CASSEERGWDAFF
DNA: TGTGCCAGCAGTGAAGAGAGGGGTTGGGATGCTTTCTTT

size: medium-sized
D: TRBD1
V: TRBV5-6
J: TRBJ2-5
CDR3: CASSRTGVETQYF
DNA: TGTGCCAGCAGCAGAACAGGGGTTGAGACCCAGTACTTC

size: medium-sized
D: -
V: TRBV6-6
J: TRBJ1-2
CDR3: CASSYLGTRDLGYTF
DNA: TGTGCCAGCAGTTACTTGGGCACCCGTGACCTTGGCTACACCTTC

size: -
D: TRBD2
V: TRBV4-1
J: TRBJ2-7
CDR3: CASSRPTTSGRACEQYF
DNA: TGCGCCAGCAGCCGACCCACGACTAGCGGGAGGGCCTGCGAGCAGTACTTC